The rows below give T cell receptor beta chains drawn from one sample of a study of graft-versus-host responses after intestinal transplantation. Here immunoSEQ multiplex PCR was the method, and the copy in TCRdb shows in-frame clones only, minus some. The profile covers fewer than 95,000 clones, with just under 95% appearing a single time and about 0.4% taken by the ten largest. No antigen has been assigned to these receptors. The sequences come from unstimulated CD8+ T cells sorted from spleen or lymph node cells, collected before transplant. All receptors come from a human donor who was the organ donor for an intestinal transplant. CDR3s include the opening cysteine and the closing phenylalanine or tryptophan. D genes are given only for firm matches. Part of the rows lack a size; the others show once, few, many or a class for expanded clones.

. | TRBJ2-2 | TRBV7-3 | . | TGTGCCAGCAGCTTTATACTTACCGGGGAGCTGTTTTTT | CASSFILTGELFF
. | TRBJ2-3 | TRBV7-2 | . | TGTGCCAGCAGCTGGACTTCTAGCACAGATACGCAGTATTTT | CASSWTSSTDTQYF
. | TRBJ2-7 | TRBV7-2 | TRBD1 | TGTGCCAGCAGCTCCCCCGGGGACAGGTATTACGAGCAGTACTTC | CASSSPGDRYYEQYF
. | TRBJ1-5 | TRBV2 | TRBD1 | TGTGCCAGCAGTCAAGACAGGGGGGATCAGCCCCAGCATTTT | CASSQDRGDQPQHF
. | TRBJ2-1 | TRBV9 | TRBD1 | TGTGCCAGCAGCGTCGGGACAGCCAAGTACAATGAGCAGTTCTTC | CASSVGTAKYNEQFF
. | TRBJ2-7 | TRBV13 | TRBD2 | TGTGCCAGCAGCTTAGGCCCCGTTAGCGGGGGGTTCTCCTACGAGCAGTACTTC | CASSLGPVSGGFSYEQYF
. | TRBJ2-7 | TRBV9 | . | TGTGCCAGCAGCGCCCGTGACGGGAACTCCTACGAGCAGTACTTC | CASSARDGNSYEQYF
. | TRBJ2-5 | TRBV6-5 | TRBD1 | TGTGCCAGCAGTGCACAGGGGCGAGAGACCCAGTACTTC | CASSAQGRETQYF
. | TRBJ2-1 | TRBV19 | . | TGTGCCAGTAGTATCCTTAGCTCCTACAATGAGCAGTTCTTC | CASSILSSYNEQFF
once | TRBJ2-1 | TRBV6-5 | TRBD1 | TGTGCCAGCAGTTACGACGACAGGGGTCGGAATGAGCAGTTCTTC | CASSYDDRGRNEQFF
few | TRBJ1-1 | TRBV4-1 | TRBD1 | TGCGCCAGCAGCCATAATGACAGGGGAGGGACTGAAGCTTTCTTT | CASSHNDRGGTEAFF
. | TRBJ2-7 | TRBV9 | TRBD2 | TGTGCCAGCAGCGCCTCCAGCGGGGGGGTCTCCTACGAGCAGTACTTC | CASSASSGGVSYEQYF
. | TRBJ1-4 | TRBV27 | . | TGTGCCAGCAGTCCCGGGACAAGCCGAAAACTGTTTTTT | CASSPGTSRKLFF
. | TRBJ1-1 | TRBV9 | . | TGTGCCAGCGGCCCTGCTGGGGGCAGCAACACTGAAGCTTTCTTT | CASGPAGGSNTEAFF
. | TRBJ1-1 | TRBV11-2 | . | TGTGCCAGCAGCTTAGAAAGCAACTCCGAAGCTTTCTTT | CASSLESNSEAFF
. | TRBJ1-1 | TRBV18 | . | TGTGCCAGCTCACCACCCGGCGGAAACACTGAAGCTTTCTTT | CASSPPGGNTEAFF
. | TRBJ2-1 | TRBV7-9 | . | TGTGCCAGCAGTCGGGTGGGGGGCTCCTACAATGAGCAGTTCTTC | CASSRVGGSYNEQFF
. | TRBJ2-2 | TRBV19 | . | TGTGCCAGTAGTTTACAGGGCACCGGGGAGCTGTTTTTT | CASSLQGTGELFF
once | TRBJ2-7 | TRBV7-2 | TRBD2 | TGTGCCAGCAGCCTTTACCGGGACTATAACTACGAGCAGTACTTC | CASSLYRDYNYEQYF
. | TRBJ2-1 | TRBV19 | . | TGTGCCAGTAACACAGGTTCGGCGTTCAATGAGCAGTTCTTC | CASNTGSAFNEQFF
. | TRBJ2-5 | TRBV30 | . | TGTGCCTGGAGTAGTCTAGTGGAGACCCAGTACTTC | CAWSSLVETQYF
. | TRBJ1-1 | TRBV19 | . | TGTGCCAGTAGTCCCGACAGTCCCACTGAAGCTTTCTTT | CASSPDSPTEAFF
. | TRBJ1-3 | TRBV4-2 | . | TGTGCCAGCAGCCAAGAAAGGTCAGGTGGATACTCTGGAAACACCATATATTTT | CASSQERSGGYSGNTIYF
. | TRBJ2-2 | TRBV4-1 | TRBD2 | TGCGCCAGCAGCCAAGGTCTAGCGGGGGGGCTCGGGGAGCTGTTTTTT | CASSQGLAGGLGELFF
. | TRBJ1-4 | TRBV4-2 | TRBD1 | TGTGCCAGCAGCTCGGACAGGTCAAATGAAAAACTGTTTTTT | CASSSDRSNEKLFF
. | TRBJ2-3 | TRBV7-9 | . | TGTGCCAGCAGCTTAAGCCAGACAGCAGATACGCAGTATTTT | CASSLSQTADTQYF
. | TRBJ1-2 | TRBV27 | . | TGTGCCAGCAGTTCGCGACAGAATCTTAACTATGGCTACACCTTC | CASSSRQNLNYGYTF
. | TRBJ1-3 | TRBV19 | . | TGTGCCAGTACCCCAGGGGAGCCACTCTCTGGAAACACCATATATTTT | CASTPGEPLSGNTIYF
. | TRBJ2-2 | TRBV11-1 | . | TGTGCCAGCAGCCGAGTGGTTACCGGGGAGCTGTTTTTT | CASSRVVTGELFF
. | TRBJ2-7 | TRBV10-2 | TRBD2 | TGCGCCAGCGTTTTCCTAGCGGGTTCCTACGAGCAGTACTTC | CASVFLAGSYEQYF
. | TRBJ1-1 | TRBV4-2 | TRBD1 | TGTGCCAGCAGCCAAGAAGGCGGGCTCGGGACAGGGAGCCTTGAAGCTTTCTTT | CASSQEGGLGTGSLEAFF
. | TRBJ2-7 | TRBV7-9 | TRBD2 | TGTGCCAGCAGCTCCCCGGAAGGGACTAGCGGGGTCGAGCAGTACTTC | CASSSPEGTSGVEQYF
. | TRBJ1-2 | TRBV4-3 | TRBD1 | TGCGCCAGCAGCCGGGGGACAGCTTTCTATGGCTACACCTTC | CASSRGTAFYGYTF
. | TRBJ2-5 | TRBV7-6 | . | TGTGCCAGCATGTTTAATTGGGGACACGGGGAGACCCAGTACTTC | CASMFNWGHGETQYF
. | TRBJ2-1 | TRBV7-3 | TRBD1 | TGTGCCAGCAGCCAGACAGGGGCCCCCTACAATGAGCAGTTCTTC | CASSQTGAPYNEQFF
. | TRBJ2-5 | TRBV4-3 | TRBD2 | TGCGCCAGCAGCCTGGCAGCGGGGGGCCGGGAGACCCAGTACTTC | CASSLAAGGRETQYF
. | TRBJ2-2 | TRBV27 | . | TGTGCCAGCAGTTTAAGGGGCCCCGGGGAGCTGTTTTTT | CASSLRGPGELFF
. | TRBJ2-5 | TRBV28 | . | TGTGCCAGCAGTTTAGGCGGGGGCGCGGGGAACCTCCAAGAGACCCAGTACTTC | CASSLGGGAGNLQETQYF
. | TRBJ1-1 | TRBV4-3 | . | TGCGCCAGCAGCCAAGATGGCTACAGGAACACTGAAGCTTTCTTT | CASSQDGYRNTEAFF
. | TRBJ2-1 | TRBV19 | . | TGTGCCAGTAGTATCGGACAGCCGGCGTACAATGAGCAGTTCTTC | CASSIGQPAYNEQFF
. | TRBJ2-1 | TRBV13 | . | TGTGCCAGCAGCTCTTACAATGAGCAGTTCTTC | CASSSYNEQFF